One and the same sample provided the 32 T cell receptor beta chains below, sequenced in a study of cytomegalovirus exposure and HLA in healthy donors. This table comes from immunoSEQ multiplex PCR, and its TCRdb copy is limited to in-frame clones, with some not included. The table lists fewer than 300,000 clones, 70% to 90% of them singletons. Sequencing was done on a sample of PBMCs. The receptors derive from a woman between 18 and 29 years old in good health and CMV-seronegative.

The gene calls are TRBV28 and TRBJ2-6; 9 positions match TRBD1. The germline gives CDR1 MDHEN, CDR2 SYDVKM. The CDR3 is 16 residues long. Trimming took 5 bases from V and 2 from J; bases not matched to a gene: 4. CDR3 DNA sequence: TGTGCCAGCAGTCGACAGGGGGGGGCTGGGGCCAACGTCCTGACTTTC. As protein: CASSRQGGAGANVLTF.

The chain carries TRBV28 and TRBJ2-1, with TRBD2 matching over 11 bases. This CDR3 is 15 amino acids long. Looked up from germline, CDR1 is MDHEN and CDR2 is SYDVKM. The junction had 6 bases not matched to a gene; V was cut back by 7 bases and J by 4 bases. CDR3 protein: CASTEGLAVYNEQFF. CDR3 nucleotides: TGTGCCAGCACCGAGGGACTAGCGGTATACAATGAGCAGTTCTTC.

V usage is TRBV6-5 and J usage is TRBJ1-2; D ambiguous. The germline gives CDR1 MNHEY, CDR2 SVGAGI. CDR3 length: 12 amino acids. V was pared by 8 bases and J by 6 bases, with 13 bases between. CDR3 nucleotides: TGTGCCAGCTCTGCCGGAGGGCATGGCTACACCTTC. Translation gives CASSAGGHGYTF.

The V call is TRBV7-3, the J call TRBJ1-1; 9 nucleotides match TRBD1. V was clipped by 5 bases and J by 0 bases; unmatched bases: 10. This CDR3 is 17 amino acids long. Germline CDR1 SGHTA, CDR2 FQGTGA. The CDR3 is CASSKLGQGLLNTEAFF. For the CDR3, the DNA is TGTGCCAGCAGCAAACTAGGACAGGGGCTTCTGAACACTGAAGCTTTCTTT.

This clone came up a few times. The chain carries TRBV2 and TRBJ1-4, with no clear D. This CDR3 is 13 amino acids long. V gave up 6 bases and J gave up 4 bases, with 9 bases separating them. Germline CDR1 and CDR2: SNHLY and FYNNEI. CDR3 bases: TGTGCCAGCAGGGGCAGGATTAATGAAAAACTGTTTTTT. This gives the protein CASRGRINEKLFF.

The CDR3 protein is CASSGQSIQPQHF. CDR3 DNA: TGTGCCAGCAGTGGACAGAGTATACAGCCCCAGCATTTT. The chain recombines TRBV6-5 with TRBJ1-5, with a possible D match to TRBD1 (6 bases). The CDR3 is 13 amino acids. The V end lost 5 bases, the J end lost 7 bases, and 12 bases lay between the germline ends. CDR1 MNHEY and CDR2 SVGAGI come from the germline V gene.

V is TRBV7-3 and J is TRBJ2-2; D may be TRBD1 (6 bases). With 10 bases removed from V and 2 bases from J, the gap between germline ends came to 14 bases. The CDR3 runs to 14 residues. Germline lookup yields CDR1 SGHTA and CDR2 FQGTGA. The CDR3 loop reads CATRQEHNTGELFF. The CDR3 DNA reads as TGTGCCACCCGACAGGAGCACAACACCGGGGAGCTGTTTTTT.

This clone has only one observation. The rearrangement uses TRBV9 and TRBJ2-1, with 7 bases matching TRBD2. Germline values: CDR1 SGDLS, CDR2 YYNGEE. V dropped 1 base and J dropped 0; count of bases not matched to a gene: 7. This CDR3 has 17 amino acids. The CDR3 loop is CASSVTGLHLSYNEQFF. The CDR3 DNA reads TGTGCCAGCAGCGTAACGGGACTACACCTCTCCTACAATGAGCAGTTCTTC.

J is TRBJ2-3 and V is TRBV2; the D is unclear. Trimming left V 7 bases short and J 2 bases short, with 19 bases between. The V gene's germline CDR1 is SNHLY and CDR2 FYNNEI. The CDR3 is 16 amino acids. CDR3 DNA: TGTGCCAGCATACTCACCCCCCTGAGAAACACAGATACGCAGTATTTT. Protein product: CASILTPLRNTDTQYF.

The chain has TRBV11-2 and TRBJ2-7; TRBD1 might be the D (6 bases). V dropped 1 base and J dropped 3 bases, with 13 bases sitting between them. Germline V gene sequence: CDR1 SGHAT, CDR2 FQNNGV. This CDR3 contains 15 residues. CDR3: CASSLGAGTHYEQYF. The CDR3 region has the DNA TGTGCCAGCAGCTTAGGGGCCGGGACACACTACGAGCAGTACTTC.

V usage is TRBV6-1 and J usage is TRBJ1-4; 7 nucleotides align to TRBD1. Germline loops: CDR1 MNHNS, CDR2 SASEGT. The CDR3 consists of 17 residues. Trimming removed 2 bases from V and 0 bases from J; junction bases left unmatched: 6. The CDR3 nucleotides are TGTGCCAGCAGTGAACAGGGGGGAACGGCAACTAATGAAAAACTGTTTTTT. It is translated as CASSEQGGTATNEKLFF.

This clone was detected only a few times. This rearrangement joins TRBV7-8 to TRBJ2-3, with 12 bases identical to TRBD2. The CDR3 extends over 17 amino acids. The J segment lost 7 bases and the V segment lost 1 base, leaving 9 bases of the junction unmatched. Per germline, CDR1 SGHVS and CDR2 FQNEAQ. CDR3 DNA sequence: TGTGCCAGCAGCTTAGTTGTAGTGACTAGCGGGAGACATACGCAGTATTTT. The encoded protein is CASSLVVVTSGRHTQYF.

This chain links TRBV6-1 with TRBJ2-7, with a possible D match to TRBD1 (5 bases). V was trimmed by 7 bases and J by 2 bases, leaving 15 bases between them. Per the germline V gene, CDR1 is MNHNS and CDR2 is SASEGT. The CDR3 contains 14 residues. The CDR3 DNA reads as TGTGCCAGCAAGTCCCTAGGGGTAGCCTACGAGCAGTACTTC. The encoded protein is CASKSLGVAYEQYF.

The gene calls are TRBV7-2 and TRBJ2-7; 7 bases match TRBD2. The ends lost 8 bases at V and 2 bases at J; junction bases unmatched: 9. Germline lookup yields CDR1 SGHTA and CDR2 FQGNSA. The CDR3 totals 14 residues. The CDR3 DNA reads TGTGCCAGCTCCCCGGCTAGCGGTCCCTACGAGCAGTACTTC. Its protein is CASSPASGPYEQYF.

CDR3 sequence reads: CASSYPGQGKDTQYF. Here the CDR3 DNA reads TGTGCCAGCAGTTACCCAGGACAGGGGAAAGATACGCAGTATTTT. This sequence joins TRBV6-6 and TRBJ2-3; TRBD1 agrees at 9 bases. Germline CDR1 reads MNHNY; CDR2 reads SVGAGI (reference sequence). CDR3 length: 15 residues. Losses at the gene ends were 2 bases for V and 5 bases for J; bases not matched to a gene: 5.

The CDR3 reads CATSPQGADNSPLHF. The CDR3 bases are TGTGCCACCAGCCCACAGGGGGCAGATAATTCACCCCTCCACTTT. V and J are TRBV15 and TRBJ1-6, with 9 bases aligning to TRBD1. Germline CDR1 is LNHNV and CDR2 is YYDKDF (reference sequence). This CDR3 region has 15 residues. With 5 bases clipped from V and 5 bases from J, the junction kept 4 bases outside the gene matches.

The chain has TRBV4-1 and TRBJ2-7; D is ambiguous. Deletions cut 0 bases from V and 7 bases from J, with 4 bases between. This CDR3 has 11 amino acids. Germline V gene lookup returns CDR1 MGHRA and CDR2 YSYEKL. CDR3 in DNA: TGCGCCAGCAGCCAAGAGACAGAGCAGTACTTC. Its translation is CASSQETEQYF.

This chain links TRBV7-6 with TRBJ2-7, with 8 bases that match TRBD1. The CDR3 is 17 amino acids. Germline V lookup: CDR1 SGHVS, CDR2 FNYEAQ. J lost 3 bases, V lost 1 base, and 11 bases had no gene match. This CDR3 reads CASSLGTPGTGLYEQYF. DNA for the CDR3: TGTGCCAGCAGCTTAGGGACCCCCGGGACAGGCCTCTACGAGCAGTACTTC.

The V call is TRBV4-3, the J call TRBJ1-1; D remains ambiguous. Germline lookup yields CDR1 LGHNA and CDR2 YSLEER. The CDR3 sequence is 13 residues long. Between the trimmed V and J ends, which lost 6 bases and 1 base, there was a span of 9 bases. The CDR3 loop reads CASRVQTNTEAFF. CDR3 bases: TGCGCCAGCAGGGTACAGACGAACACTGAAGCTTTCTTT.

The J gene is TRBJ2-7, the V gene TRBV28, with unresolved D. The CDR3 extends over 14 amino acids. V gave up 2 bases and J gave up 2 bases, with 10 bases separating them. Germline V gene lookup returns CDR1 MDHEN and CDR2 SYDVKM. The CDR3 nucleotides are TGTGCCAGCAGTTTAGATGAGGAGACCTACGAGCAGTACTTC. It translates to CASSLDEETYEQYF.

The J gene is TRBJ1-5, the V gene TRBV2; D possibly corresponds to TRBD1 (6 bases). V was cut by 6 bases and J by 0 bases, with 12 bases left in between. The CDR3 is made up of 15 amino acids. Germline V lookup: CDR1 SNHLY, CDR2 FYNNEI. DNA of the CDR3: TGTGCCAGCAGGGCCGGACAGAATAGCAATCAGCCCCAGCATTTT. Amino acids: CASRAGQNSNQPQHF.

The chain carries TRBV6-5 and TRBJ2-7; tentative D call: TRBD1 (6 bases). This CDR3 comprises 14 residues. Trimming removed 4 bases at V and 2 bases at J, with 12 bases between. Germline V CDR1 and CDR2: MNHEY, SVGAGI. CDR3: CASSWGLETYEQYF. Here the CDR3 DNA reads TGTGCCAGCAGTTGGGGGCTAGAGACCTACGAGCAGTACTTC.

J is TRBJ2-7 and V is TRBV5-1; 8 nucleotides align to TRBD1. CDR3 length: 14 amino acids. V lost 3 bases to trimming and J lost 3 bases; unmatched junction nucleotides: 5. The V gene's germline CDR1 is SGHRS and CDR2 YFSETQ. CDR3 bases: TGCGCCAGCAGCTCCGGGACAGGTAACTACGAGCAGTACTTC. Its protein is CASSSGTGNYEQYF.

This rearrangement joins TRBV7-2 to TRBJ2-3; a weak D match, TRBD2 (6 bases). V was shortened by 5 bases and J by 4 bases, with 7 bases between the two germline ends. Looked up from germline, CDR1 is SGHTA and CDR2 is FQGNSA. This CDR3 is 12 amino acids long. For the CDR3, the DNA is TGTGCCAGCAGCGGAGGGTCAGATACGCAGTATTTT. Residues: CASSGGSDTQYF.

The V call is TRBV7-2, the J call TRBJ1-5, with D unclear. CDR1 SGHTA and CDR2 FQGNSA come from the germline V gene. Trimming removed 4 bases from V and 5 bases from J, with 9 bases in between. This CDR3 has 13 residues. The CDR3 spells CASSSNAYQPQHF. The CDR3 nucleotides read TGTGCCAGCAGCTCTAATGCCTATCAGCCCCAGCATTTT.

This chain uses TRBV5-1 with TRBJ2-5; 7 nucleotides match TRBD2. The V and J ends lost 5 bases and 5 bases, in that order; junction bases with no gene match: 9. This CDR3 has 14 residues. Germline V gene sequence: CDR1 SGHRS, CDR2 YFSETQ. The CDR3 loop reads CASRISGGWETQYF. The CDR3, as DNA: TGCGCCAGCAGGATCTCGGGAGGTTGGGAGACCCAGTACTTC.

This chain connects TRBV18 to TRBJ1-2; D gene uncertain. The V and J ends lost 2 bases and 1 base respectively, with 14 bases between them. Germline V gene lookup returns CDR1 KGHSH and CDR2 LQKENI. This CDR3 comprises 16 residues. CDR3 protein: CASSPSPGNFNYGYTF. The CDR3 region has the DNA TGTGCCAGCTCACCATCTCCCGGGAATTTTAACTATGGCTACACCTTC.

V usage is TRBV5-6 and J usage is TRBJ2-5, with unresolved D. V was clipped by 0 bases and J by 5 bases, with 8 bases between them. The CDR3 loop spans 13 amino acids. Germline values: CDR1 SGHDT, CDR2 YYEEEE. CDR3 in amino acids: CASSLVASETQYF. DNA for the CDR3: TGTGCCAGCAGCTTGGTGGCCTCGGAGACCCAGTACTTC.

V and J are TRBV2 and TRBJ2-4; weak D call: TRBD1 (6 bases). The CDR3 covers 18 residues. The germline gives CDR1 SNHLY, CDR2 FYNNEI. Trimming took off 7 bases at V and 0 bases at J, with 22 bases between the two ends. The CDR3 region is CASTLTPHRELAKNIQYF. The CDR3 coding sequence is TGTGCCAGCACCCTCACTCCCCACAGGGAGCTAGCCAAAAACATTCAGTACTTC. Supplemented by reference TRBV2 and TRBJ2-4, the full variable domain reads EPEVTQTPSHQVTQMGQEVILRCVPISNHLYFYWYRQILGQKVEFLVSFYNNEISEKSEIFDDQFSVERPDGSNFTLKIRSTKLEDSAMYFCASTLTPHRELAKNIQYFGAGTRLSVL.

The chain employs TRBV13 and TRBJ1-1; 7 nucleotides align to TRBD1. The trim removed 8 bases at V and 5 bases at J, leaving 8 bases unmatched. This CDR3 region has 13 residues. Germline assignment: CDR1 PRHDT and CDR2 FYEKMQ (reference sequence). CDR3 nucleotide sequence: TGTGCCAGCCGCAGGGGGATTGGGACTGAAGCTTTCTTT. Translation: CASRRGIGTEAFF.

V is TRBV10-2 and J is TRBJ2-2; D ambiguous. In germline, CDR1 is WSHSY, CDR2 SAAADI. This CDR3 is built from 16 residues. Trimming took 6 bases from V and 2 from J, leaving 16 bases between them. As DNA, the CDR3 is TGCGCCAGCAGGAACTTTCGCGTTCTCAACACCGGGGAGCTGTTTTTT. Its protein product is CASRNFRVLNTGELFF.

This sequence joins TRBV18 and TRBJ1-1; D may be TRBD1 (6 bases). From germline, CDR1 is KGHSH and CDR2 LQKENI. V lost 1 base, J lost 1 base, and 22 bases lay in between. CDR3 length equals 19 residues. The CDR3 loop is CASSPLSGGRGQTNTEAFF. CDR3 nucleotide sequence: TGTGCCAGCTCACCACTTTCAGGTGGTCGTGGACAGACGAACACTGAAGCTTTCTTT. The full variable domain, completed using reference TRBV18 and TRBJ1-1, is NAGVMQNPRHLVRRRGQEARLRCSPMKGHSHVYWYRQLPEEGLKFMVYLQKENIIDESGMPKERFSAEFPKEGPSILRIQQVVRGDSAAYFCASSPLSGGRGQTNTEAFFGQGTRLTVV.